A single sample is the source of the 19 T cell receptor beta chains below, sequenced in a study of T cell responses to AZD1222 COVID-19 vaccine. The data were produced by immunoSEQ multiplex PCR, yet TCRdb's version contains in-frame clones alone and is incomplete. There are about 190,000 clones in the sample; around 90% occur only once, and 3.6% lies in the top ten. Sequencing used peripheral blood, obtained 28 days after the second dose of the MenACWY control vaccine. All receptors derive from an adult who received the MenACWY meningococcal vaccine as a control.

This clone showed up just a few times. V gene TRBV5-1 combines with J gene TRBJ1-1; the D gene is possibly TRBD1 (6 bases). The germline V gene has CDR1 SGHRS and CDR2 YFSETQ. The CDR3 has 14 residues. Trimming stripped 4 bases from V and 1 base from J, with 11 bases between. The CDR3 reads CASSAQGRNTEAFF. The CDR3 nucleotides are TGCGCCAGCAGCGCACAGGGCAGGAACACTGAAGCTTTCTTT.

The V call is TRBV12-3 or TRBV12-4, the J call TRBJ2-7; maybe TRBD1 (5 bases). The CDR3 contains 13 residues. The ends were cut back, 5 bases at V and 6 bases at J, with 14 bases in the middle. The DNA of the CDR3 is TGTGCCAGCAGTCCAGGGAATTGGGGCGAGCAGTACTTC. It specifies CASSPGNWGEQYF.

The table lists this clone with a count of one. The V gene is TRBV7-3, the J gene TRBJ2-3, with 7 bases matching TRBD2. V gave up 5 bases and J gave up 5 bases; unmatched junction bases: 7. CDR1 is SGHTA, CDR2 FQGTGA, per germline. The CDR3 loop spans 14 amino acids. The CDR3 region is CASSPSGPVDTQYF. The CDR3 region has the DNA TGTGCCAGCAGCCCTAGCGGTCCAGTAGATACGCAGTATTTT.

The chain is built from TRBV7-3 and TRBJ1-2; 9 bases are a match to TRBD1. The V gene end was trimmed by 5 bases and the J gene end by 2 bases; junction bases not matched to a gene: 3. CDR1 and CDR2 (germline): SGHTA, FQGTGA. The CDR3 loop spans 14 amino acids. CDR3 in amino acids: CASSVGQGNYGYTF. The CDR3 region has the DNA TGTGCCAGCAGCGTGGGACAGGGAAACTATGGCTACACCTTC.

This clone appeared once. CDR3 coding DNA: TGTGCCAGCAGCTTGACGACTGAAACAGATACGCAGTATTTT. Protein sequence: CASSLTTETDTQYF. The chain couples TRBV11-3 to TRBJ2-3; D gene unclear. There are 14 residues in the CDR3. CDR1 and CDR2 from the germline V gene are SGHNT and YENEEA. The V end lost 3 bases, the J end lost 3 bases, and 10 bases lay between the germline ends.

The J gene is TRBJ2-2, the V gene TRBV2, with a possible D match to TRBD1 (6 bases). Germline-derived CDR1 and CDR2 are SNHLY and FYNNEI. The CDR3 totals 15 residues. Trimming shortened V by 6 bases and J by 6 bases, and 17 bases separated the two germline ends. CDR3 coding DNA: TGTGCCAGCAGAAGACAGGTCTCGGTGTCCGGGGAGCTGTTTTTT. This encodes CASRRQVSVSGELFF. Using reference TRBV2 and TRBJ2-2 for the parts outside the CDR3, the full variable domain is EPEVTQTPSHQVTQMGQEVILRCVPISNHLYFYWYRQILGQKVEFLVSFYNNEISEKSEIFDDQFSVERPDGSNFTLKIRSTKLEDSAMYFCASRRQVSVSGELFFGEGSRLTVL.

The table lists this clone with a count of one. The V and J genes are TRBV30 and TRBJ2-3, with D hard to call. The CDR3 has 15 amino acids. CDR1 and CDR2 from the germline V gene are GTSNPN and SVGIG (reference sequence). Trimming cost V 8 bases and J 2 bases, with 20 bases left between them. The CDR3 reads CAGMGATVFTDTQYF. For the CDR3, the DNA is TGTGCCGGGATGGGTGCGACGGTTTTCACAGATACGCAGTATTTT.

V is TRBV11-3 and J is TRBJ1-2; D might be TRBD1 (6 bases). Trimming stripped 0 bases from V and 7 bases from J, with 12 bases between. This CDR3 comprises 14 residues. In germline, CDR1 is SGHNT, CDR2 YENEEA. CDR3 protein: CASSLEAGGAGYTF. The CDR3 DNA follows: TGTGCCAGCAGCTTAGAGGCGGGGGGCGCTGGCTACACCTTC.

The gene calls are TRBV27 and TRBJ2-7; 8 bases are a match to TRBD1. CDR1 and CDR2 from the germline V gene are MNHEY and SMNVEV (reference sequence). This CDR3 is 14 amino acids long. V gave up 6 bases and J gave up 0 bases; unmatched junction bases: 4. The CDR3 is CASRRTGISYEQYF. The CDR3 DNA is TGTGCCAGCAGACGGACAGGGATCTCCTACGAGCAGTACTTC.

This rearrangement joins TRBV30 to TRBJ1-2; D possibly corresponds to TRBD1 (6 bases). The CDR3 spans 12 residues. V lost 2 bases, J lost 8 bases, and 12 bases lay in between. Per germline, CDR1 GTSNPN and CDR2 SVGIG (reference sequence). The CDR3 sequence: CAWSLTGPGYTF. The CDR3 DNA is TGTGCCTGGAGTCTAACAGGGCCCGGCTACACCTTC.

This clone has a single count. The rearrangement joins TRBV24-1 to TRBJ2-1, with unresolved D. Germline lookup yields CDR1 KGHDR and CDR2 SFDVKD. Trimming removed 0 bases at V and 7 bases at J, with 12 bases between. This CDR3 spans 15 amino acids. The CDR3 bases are TGTGCCACCAGTGATTTGGGCGGAGTTGATAATGAGCAGTTCTTC. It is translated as CATSDLGGVDNEQFF.

This CDR3 reads CASSVGLADNTGELFF. The CDR3 region has the DNA TGTGCCAGCAGCGTAGGACTAGCGGATAACACCGGGGAGCTGTTTTTT. The genes are TRBV9 and TRBJ2-2; 9 nucleotides match TRBD2. V lost 0 bases, J lost 2 bases, and 2 bases stayed unmatched. The CDR3 spans 16 residues. Germline lookup yields CDR1 SGDLS and CDR2 YYNGEE.

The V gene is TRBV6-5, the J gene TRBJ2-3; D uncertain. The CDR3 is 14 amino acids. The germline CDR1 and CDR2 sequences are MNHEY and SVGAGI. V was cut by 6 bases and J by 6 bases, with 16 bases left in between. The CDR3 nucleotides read TGTGCCAGCAGCTATGGCAGGACCGCGGATACGCAGTATTTT. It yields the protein CASSYGRTADTQYF.

CDR3 sequence: CASSFLAGPYNEQFF. The CDR3 DNA is TGTGCCAGCAGTTTTTTAGCGGGACCTTACAATGAGCAGTTCTTC. V usage is TRBV3-1 (or the pseudogene TRBV3-2) and J usage is TRBJ2-1; 8 nucleotides line up with TRBD2. CDR3 length: 15 amino acids. The V gene end was trimmed by 6 bases and the J gene end by 4 bases; junction bases not matched to a gene: 8. Germline CDR1 LGHDT, CDR2 YNNKEL (reference sequence).

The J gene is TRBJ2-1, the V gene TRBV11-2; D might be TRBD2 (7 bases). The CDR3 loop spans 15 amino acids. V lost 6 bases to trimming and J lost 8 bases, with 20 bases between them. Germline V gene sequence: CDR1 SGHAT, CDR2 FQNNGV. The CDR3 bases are TGTGCCAGCAGTCAGAGGGGGGGCTCTGTCTATGAGCAGTTCTTC. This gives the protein CASSQRGGSVYEQFF.

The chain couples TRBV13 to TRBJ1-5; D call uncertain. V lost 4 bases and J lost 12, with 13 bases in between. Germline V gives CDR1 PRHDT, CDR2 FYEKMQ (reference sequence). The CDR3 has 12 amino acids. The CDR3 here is CASSSSGRHQHF. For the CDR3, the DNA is TGTGCCAGCAGCTCCTCCGGGCGGCACCAGCATTTT.

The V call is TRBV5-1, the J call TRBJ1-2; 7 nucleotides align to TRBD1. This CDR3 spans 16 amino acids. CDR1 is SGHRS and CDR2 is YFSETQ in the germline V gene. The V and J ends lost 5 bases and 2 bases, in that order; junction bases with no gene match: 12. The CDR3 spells CASRPIRTGYNYGYTF. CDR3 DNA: TGCGCCAGCAGACCAATTAGGACAGGATACAACTATGGCTACACCTTC. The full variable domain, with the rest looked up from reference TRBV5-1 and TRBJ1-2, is KAGVTQTPRYLIKTRGQQVTLSCSPISGHRSVSWYQQTPGQGLQFLFEYFSETQRNKGNFPGRFSGRQFSNSRSEMNVSTLELGDSALYLCASRPIRTGYNYGYTFGSGTRLTVV.

This CDR3 reads CASSDYEQYF. The DNA for the CDR3 is TGTGCCAGCAGCGATTACGAGCAGTACTTC. V usage is TRBV6-2 or TRBV6-3 and J usage is TRBJ2-7; D gene uncertain. Germline V lookup: CDR1 MNHEY, CDR2 SVGEGT. Trimming took 6 bases from V and 4 from J, leaving 4 bases between them. The CDR3 is made up of 10 amino acids.

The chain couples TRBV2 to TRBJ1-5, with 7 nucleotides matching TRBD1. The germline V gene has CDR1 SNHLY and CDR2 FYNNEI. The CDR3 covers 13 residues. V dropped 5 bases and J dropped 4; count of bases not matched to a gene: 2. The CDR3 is CASSRTGNQPQHF. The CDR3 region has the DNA TGTGCCAGCAGTAGGACAGGTAATCAGCCCCAGCATTTT.